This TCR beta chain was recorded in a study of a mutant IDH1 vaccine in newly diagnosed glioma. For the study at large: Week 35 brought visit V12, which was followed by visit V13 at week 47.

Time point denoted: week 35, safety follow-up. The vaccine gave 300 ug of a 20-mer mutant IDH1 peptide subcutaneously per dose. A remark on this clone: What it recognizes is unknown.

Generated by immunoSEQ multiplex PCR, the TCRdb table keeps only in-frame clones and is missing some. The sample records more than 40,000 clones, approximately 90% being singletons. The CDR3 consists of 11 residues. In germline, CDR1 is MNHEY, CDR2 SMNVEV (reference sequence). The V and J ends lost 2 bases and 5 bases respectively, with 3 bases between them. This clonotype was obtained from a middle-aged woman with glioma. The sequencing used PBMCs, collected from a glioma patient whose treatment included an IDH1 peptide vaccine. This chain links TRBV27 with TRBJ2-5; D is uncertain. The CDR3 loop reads CASSLGETQYF. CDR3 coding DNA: TGTGCCAGCAGTTTAGGGGAGACCCAGTACTTC.